This TCR beta chain was found in a study of blood T cell repertoires in COVID-19. Study in general: PBMCs, B-cell-depleted T cells, or T cells were the source of the cDNA or gDNA that made up the material.

Per the original methods: Estimation of nucleated cell counts was performed using reference gene primer amplification. The repertoire was sequenced with immunoSEQ multiplex PCR; TCRdb's copy has only in-frame clones and lacks some. That table is the source of V, J and clone size, and D and trimming were worked out from the DNA. The profile shows some 150,000 clones, 80% to 90% of them singletons. Germline-derived CDR1 and CDR2 are MNHEY and SVGAGI. CDR3 length: 16 residues. Trimming left V 0 bases short and J 0 bases short, with 8 bases between. This chain uses TRBV6-5 with TRBJ1-4; D is uncertain. The sequencing input was peripheral blood. The clonotype was recovered from a woman between 55 and 75 years old with acute or convalescent COVID-19. This CDR3 is CASSYSGDATNEKLFF. In nucleotides, the CDR3 is TGTGCCAGCAGTTACTCGGGAGATGCAACTAATGAAAAACTGTTTTTT.